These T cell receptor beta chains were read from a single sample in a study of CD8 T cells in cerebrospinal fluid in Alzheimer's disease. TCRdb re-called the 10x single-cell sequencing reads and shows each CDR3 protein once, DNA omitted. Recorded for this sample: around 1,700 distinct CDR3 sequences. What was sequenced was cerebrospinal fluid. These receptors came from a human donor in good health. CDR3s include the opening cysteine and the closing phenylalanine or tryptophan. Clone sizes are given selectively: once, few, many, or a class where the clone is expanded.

CSANIAGGSYNEQFF | medium-sized | TRBJ2-1 | TRBV29-1 | 15
CAISEGRDDPEYF | medium-sized | TRBJ2-4 | TRBV10-3 | 13
CASSKNTEAFF | medium-sized | TRBJ1-1 | TRBV12-3/TRBV12-4 | 11
CASSLAGRLYNEQFF | medium-sized | TRBJ2-1 | TRBV4-3 | 15
CASALTDTGELFF | medium-sized | TRBJ2-2 | TRBV2 | 13
CASSLSGSSGNTIYF | medium-sized | TRBJ1-3 | TRBV7-6 | 15
CASSARRTGALGYTF | medium-sized | TRBJ1-2 | TRBV7-2 | 15
CASRVQGAYGYTF | medium-sized | TRBJ1-2 | TRBV6-1 | 13
CASSLFASGRRNEQFF | . | TRBJ2-1 | TRBV27 | 16
CASSIRQNQQYEQYF | medium-sized | TRBJ2-7 | TRBV19 | 15
CASTHGTGSQPQHF | medium-sized | TRBJ1-5 | TRBV6-1 | 14
CASSLIPGDEKLFF | medium-sized | TRBJ1-4 | TRBV5-6 | 14
CSARDRQGQETQYF | medium-sized | TRBJ2-5 | TRBV20-1 | 14
CSARDSGGPGETQYF | medium-sized | TRBJ2-5 | TRBV20-1 | 15
CALKWGETQYF | . | TRBJ2-5 | TRBV30 | 11
CASSIAQGREQYF | medium-sized | TRBJ2-7 | TRBV19 | 13
CATSRDPQGETQYF | medium-sized | TRBJ2-5 | TRBV15 | 14
CASSQAGQGVHEQFF | medium-sized | TRBJ2-1 | TRBV4-1 | 15
CSARGTGLAFF | medium-sized | TRBJ1-1 | TRBV20-1 | 11
CATSDRGGDEQYF | medium-sized | TRBJ2-7 | TRBV2 | 13
CASSVTVGQPQHF | medium-sized | TRBJ1-5 | TRBV12-3/TRBV12-4 | 13
CASSHGTGILETQYF | medium-sized | TRBJ2-5 | TRBV4-3 | 15
CASSLGQSNTEAFF | . | TRBJ1-1 | TRBV5-4 | 14
CSVERTRNTEAFF | medium-sized | TRBJ1-1 | TRBV29-1 | 13
CASVGTDVSNQPQHF | medium-sized | TRBJ1-5 | TRBV19 | 15
CASSERGGRVSNEQFF | medium-sized | TRBJ2-1 | TRBV25-1 | 16